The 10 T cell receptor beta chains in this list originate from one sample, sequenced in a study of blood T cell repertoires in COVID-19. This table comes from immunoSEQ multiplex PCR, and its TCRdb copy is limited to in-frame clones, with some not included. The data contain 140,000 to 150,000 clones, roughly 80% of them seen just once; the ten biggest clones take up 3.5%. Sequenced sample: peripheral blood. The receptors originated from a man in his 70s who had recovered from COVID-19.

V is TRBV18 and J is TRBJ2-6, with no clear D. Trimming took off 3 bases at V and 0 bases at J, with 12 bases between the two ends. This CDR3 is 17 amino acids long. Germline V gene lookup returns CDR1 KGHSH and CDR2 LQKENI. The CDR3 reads CASSPIRQDSGANVLTF. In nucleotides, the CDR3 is TGTGCCAGCTCACCTATACGCCAGGACTCTGGGGCCAACGTCCTGACTTTC.

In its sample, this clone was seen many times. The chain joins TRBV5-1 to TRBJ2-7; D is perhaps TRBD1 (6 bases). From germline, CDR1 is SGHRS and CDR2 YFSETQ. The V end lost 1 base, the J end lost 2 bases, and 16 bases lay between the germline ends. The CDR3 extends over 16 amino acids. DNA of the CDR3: TGCGCCAGCAGCTTGAGGCCCACGGGACAAACCTACGAGCAGTACTTC. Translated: CASSLRPTGQTYEQYF.

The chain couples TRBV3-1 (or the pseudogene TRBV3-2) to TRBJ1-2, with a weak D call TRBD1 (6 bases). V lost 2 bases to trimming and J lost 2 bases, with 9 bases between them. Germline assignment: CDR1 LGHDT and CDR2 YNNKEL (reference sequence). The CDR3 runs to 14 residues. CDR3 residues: CASSQTDRNYGYTF. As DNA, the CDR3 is TGTGCCAGCAGCCAAACGGACAGAAACTATGGCTACACCTTC.

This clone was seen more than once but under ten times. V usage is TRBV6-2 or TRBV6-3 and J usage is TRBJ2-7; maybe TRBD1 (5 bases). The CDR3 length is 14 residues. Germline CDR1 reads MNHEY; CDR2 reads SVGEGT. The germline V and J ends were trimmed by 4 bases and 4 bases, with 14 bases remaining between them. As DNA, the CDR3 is TGTGCCAGCAGTTCGACAGCCAGGAGTTACGAGCAGTACTTC. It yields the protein CASSSTARSYEQYF.

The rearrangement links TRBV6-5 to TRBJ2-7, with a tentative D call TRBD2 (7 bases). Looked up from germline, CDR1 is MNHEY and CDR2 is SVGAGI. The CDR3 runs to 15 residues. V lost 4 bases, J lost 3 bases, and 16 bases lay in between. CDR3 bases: TGTGCCAGCAGTTGGGGAGGGGGACAAGGCTACGAGCAGTACTTC. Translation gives CASSWGGGQGYEQYF.

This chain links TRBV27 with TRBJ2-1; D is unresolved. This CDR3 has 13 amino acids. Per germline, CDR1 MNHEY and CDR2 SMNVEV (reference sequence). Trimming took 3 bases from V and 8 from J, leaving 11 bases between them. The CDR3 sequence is CASSFGLEDEQFF. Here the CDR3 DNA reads TGTGCCAGCAGTTTCGGCCTTGAGGATGAGCAGTTCTTC.

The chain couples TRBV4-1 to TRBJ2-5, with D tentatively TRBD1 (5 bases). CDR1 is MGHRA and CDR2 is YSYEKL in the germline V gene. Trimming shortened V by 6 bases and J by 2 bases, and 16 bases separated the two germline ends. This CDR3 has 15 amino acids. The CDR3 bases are TGCGCCAGCAGTCCTCATGGGGCAGAACAAGAGACCCAGTACTTC. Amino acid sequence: CASSPHGAEQETQYF.

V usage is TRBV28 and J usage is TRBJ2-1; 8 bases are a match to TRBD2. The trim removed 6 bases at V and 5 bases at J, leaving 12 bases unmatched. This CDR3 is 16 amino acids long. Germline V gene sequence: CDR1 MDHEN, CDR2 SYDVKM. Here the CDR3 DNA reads TGTGCCAGCAGATCCTCCGGAGCGGGAGCGAACAATGAGCAGTTCTTC. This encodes CASRSSGAGANNEQFF. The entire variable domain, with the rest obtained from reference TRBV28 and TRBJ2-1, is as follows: DVKVTQSSRYLVKRTGEKVFLECVQDMDHENMFWYRQDPGLGLRLIYFSYDVKMKEKGDIPEGYSVSREKKERFSLILESASTNQTSMYLCASRSSGAGANNEQFFGPGTRLTVL.

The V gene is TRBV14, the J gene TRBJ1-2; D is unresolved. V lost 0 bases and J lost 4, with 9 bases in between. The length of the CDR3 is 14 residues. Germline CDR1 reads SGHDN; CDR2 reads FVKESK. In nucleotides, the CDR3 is TGTGCCAGCAGCCAAGAACGGGGTAGCTATGGCTACACCTTC. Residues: CASSQERGSYGYTF.

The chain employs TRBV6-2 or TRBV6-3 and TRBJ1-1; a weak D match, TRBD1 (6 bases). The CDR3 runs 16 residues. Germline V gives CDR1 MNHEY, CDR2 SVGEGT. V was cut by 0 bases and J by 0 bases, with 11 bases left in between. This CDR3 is CASSYSVRDMNTEAFF. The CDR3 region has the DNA TGTGCCAGCAGTTACTCGGTCAGGGACATGAACACTGAAGCTTTCTTT.